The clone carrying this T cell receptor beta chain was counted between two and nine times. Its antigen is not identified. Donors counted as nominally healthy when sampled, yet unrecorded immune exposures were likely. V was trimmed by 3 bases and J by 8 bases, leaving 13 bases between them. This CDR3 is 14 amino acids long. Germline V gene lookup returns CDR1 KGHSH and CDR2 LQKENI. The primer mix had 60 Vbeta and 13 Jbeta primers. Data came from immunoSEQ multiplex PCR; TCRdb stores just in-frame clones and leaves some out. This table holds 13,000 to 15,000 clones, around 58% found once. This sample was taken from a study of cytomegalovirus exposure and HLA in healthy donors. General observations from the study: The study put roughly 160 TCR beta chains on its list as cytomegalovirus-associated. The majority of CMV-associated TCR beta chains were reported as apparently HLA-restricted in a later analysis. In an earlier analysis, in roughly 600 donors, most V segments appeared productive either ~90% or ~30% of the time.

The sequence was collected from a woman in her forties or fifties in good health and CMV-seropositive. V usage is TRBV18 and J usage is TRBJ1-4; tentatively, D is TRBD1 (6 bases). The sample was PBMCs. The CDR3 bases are TGTGCCAGCTCACCTAGGGGGTTCGGGGAAAAACTGTTTTTT. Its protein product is CASSPRGFGEKLFF.